Presented here are 30 T cell receptor beta chains from one specimen sequenced in a study of T cell changes during pregnancy in multiple sclerosis. TCRdb's copy holds only in-frame clones and misses some; the assay was immunoSEQ multiplex PCR. The repertoire holds 20,000 or so clones, with 70% to 90% as singletons. Specimen: CD8+ T cells from peripheral blood mononuclear cells, collected in the third trimester of pregnancy. The receptors were sampled from a female donor in good health, enrolled as a control in a pregnancy study.

The chain carries TRBV7-9 and TRBJ2-1; TRBD1 is a possible D gene (5 bases). This CDR3 has 13 residues. V was clipped by 3 bases and J by 9 bases, with 12 bases between them. Germline CDR1 and CDR2: SEHNR and FQNEAQ (reference sequence). CDR3 in amino acids: CASSLQGLVEQFF. The CDR3 coding sequence is TGTGCCAGCAGCTTGCAGGGTTTGGTTGAGCAGTTCTTC.

The chain uses TRBV7-3 and TRBJ2-4, with TRBD2 matching over 7 bases. The length of the CDR3 is 15 residues. The junction had 15 bases not matched to a gene; V was cut back by 8 bases and J by 8 bases. Germline-derived CDR1 and CDR2 are SGHTA and FQGTGA. The CDR3 nucleotides are TGTGCCAGCGTCGGGGTAGCGGGCCCCTGGGACATTCAGTACTTC. Translated, it gives CASVGVAGPWDIQYF.

The V and J genes are TRBV2 and TRBJ1-1; a possible D gene is TRBD1 (5 bases). This CDR3 comprises 17 residues. Germline CDR1 and CDR2: SNHLY and FYNNEI. V gave up 3 bases and J gave up 2 bases, with 19 bases separating them. CDR3 loop: CASSETLADRANTEAFF. The CDR3 nucleotides are TGTGCCAGCAGTGAGACCCTGGCCGACAGAGCCAACACTGAAGCTTTCTTT. Supplemented by reference TRBV2 and TRBJ1-1, the full variable domain reads EPEVTQTPSHQVTQMGQEVILRCVPISNHLYFYWYRQILGQKVEFLVSFYNNEISEKSEIFDDQFSVERPDGSNFTLKIRSTKLEDSAMYFCASSETLADRANTEAFFGQGTRLTVV.

As DNA, the CDR3 is TGCGCCAGCAGCCAAGTTTTTGCAGGGCGAGAGACCCAGTACTTC. Its translation: CASSQVFAGRETQYF. The chain recombines TRBV4-3 with TRBJ2-5; D may be TRBD1 (5 bases). The CDR3 is 15 amino acids. Trimming took off 1 base at V and 4 bases at J, with 13 bases between the two ends. Germline assignment: CDR1 LGHNA and CDR2 YSLEER.

The V call is TRBV5-1, the J call TRBJ2-7; 7 nucleotides line up with TRBD1. The V gene end was trimmed by 1 base and the J gene end by 2 bases; junction bases not matched to a gene: 9. This CDR3 has 16 residues. Germline lookup yields CDR1 SGHRS and CDR2 YFSETQ. The CDR3 protein is CASSLSNDRVPYEQYF. CDR3 coding DNA: TGCGCCAGCAGCTTGAGCAATGACAGGGTCCCCTACGAGCAGTACTTC.

This clone showed up just once. The chain uses TRBV6-6 and TRBJ2-7; possibly TRBD2 for D (5 bases). The ends were cut back, 6 bases at V and 0 bases at J, with 15 bases in the middle. Germline V gene sequence: CDR1 MNHNY, CDR2 SVGAGI (reference sequence). The CDR3 spans 15 residues. This CDR3 reads CASSQDFPSSYEQYF. CDR3 nucleotide sequence: TGTGCCAGCAGCCAGGACTTTCCGAGCTCCTACGAGCAGTACTTC.

The rearrangement uses TRBV15 and TRBJ1-1; no definite D call. Germline V gene data show CDR1 as LNHNV and CDR2 as YYDKDF (reference sequence). The V end lost 3 bases, the J end lost 0 bases, and 11 bases lay between the germline ends. This CDR3 spans 15 amino acids. CDR3 bases: TGTGCCACCAGCAGCCGGGAGGGCTTGAACACTGAAGCTTTCTTT. Translation gives CATSSREGLNTEAFF.

This chain connects TRBV16 to TRBJ2-3; TRBD1 is a possible D gene (6 bases). This CDR3 comprises 13 residues. Germline CDR1 and CDR2: KGHSY and FQNENV. Trimming removed 3 bases at V and 6 bases at J, with 10 bases between. In DNA form, the CDR3 reads TGTGCCAGCAGCCAGACAGGCGTCGATACGCAGTATTTT. Its translation: CASSQTGVDTQYF.

The V and J genes are TRBV6-1 and TRBJ2-3; 7 bases align to TRBD2. The CDR3 consists of 15 residues. V lost 2 bases, J lost 2 bases, and 4 bases stayed unmatched. Germline CDR1 reads MNHNS; CDR2 reads SASEGT. CDR3 sequence reads: CASSESGATTDTQYF. As DNA, the CDR3 is TGTGCCAGCAGTGAAAGCGGGGCCACCACAGATACGCAGTATTTT.

The chain is built from TRBV7-2 and TRBJ1-1; D possibly corresponds to TRBD1 (5 bases). Germline CDR1 and CDR2: SGHTA and FQGNSA. The CDR3 is 11 amino acids. Trimming stripped 6 bases from V and 7 bases from J, with 9 bases between. CDR3 amino acids: CASRGQGEAFF. CDR3 in DNA: TGTGCCAGCAGAGGTCAGGGTGAAGCTTTCTTT.

The genes are TRBV6-5 and TRBJ2-3, with 8 bases fitting TRBD2. This CDR3 is 13 amino acids long. The junction had 6 bases not matched to a gene; V was cut back by 6 bases and J by 7 bases. Germline lookup yields CDR1 MNHEY and CDR2 SVGAGI. Here the CDR3 reads CASRAGVLNTQYF. DNA for the CDR3: TGTGCCAGCAGAGCGGGGGTTCTAAATACGCAGTATTTT.

This chain connects TRBV4-1 to TRBJ2-1; perhaps TRBD2 as D (6 bases). CDR1 and CDR2 (germline): MGHRA, YSYEKL. V dropped 0 bases and J dropped 0 bases, with 12 bases sitting between them. This CDR3 is 17 amino acids long. The CDR3 sequence: CASSQEWDLSSYNEQFF. CDR3 coding DNA: TGCGCCAGCAGCCAAGAGTGGGACTTGAGCTCCTACAATGAGCAGTTCTTC.

This clone was recorded a few times. The chain recombines TRBV7-9 with TRBJ1-2, with D hard to call. Trimming took 1 base from V and 4 from J, leaving 16 bases between them. The germline V gene encodes CDR1 SEHNR and CDR2 FQNEAQ (reference sequence). The CDR3 spans 16 residues. CDR3 coding DNA: TGTGCCAGCAGCTTAGGAACGTCGGAACAGTTCTATGGCTACACCTTC. Amino acids: CASSLGTSEQFYGYTF. Full variable domain (rest looked up from reference TRBV7-9 and TRBJ1-2): DTGVSQNPRHKITKRGQNVTFRCDPISEHNRLYWYRQTLGQGPEFLTYFQNEAQLEKSRLLSDRFSAERPKGSFSTLEIQRTEQGDSAMYLCASSLGTSEQFYGYTFGSGTRLTVV.

The chain joins TRBV7-9 to TRBJ2-1; D is perhaps TRBD2 (7 bases). Germline CDR1 is SEHNR and CDR2 is FQNEAQ (reference sequence). The V end was cut by 3 bases, the J end by 8 bases, with 11 bases between. This CDR3 spans 13 amino acids. The DNA of the CDR3 is TGTGCCAGCAGCTTTGGCGGGGGCGATGAGCAGTTCTTC. Protein: CASSFGGGDEQFF.

This clone was seen a few times. The chain recombines TRBV4-3 with TRBJ1-1; D is uncertain. The germline V and J ends were trimmed by 3 bases and 1 base, with 6 bases remaining between them. Looked up from germline, CDR1 is LGHNA and CDR2 is YSLEER. This CDR3 spans 13 amino acids. CDR3 region: CASSQWRNTEAFF. The DNA of the CDR3 is TGCGCCAGCAGCCAGTGGAGGAACACTGAAGCTTTCTTT.

This clone has a handful of counts. The rearrangement joins TRBV4-3 to TRBJ2-7; 7 bases fit TRBD2. There are 15 residues in the CDR3. Germline CDR1 and CDR2: LGHNA and YSLEER. With 1 base clipped from V and 4 bases from J, the junction kept 7 bases outside the gene matches. CDR3 bases: TGCGCCAGCAGCCAAGGCGGACTAGACAGATACGAGCAGTACTTC. It specifies CASSQGGLDRYEQYF.

The CDR3 DNA reads TGCGCCAGCAGCCAAGAATGGGGGGGTCAGCCCCAGCATTTT. Its protein product is CASSQEWGGQPQHF. The rearrangement uses TRBV4-3 and TRBJ1-5, with D possibly TRBD1 on 5 matching bases. V was cut by 0 bases and J by 6 bases, with 9 bases left in between. The CDR3 runs 14 residues. CDR1 and CDR2 (germline): LGHNA, YSLEER.

This sequence joins TRBV5-1 and TRBJ2-2; D is possibly TRBD2 (5 bases). With 1 base removed from V and 0 bases from J, the gap between germline ends came to 7 bases. The CDR3 has 15 amino acids. Germline CDR1 is SGHRS and CDR2 is YFSETQ. CDR3 nucleotide sequence: TGCGCCAGCAGCTTGTCGGGGACGAACACCGGGGAGCTGTTTTTT. This sequence encodes CASSLSGTNTGELFF.

The rearrangement uses TRBV7-9 and TRBJ2-7; 13 nucleotides agree with TRBD2. Germline trimming cut 5 bases from V and 7 bases from J; bases unmatched to any gene: 8. Germline V gene sequence: CDR1 SEHNR, CDR2 FQNEAQ (reference sequence). CDR3 length equals 15 residues. The CDR3 DNA is TGTGCCAGCAGCGCATCGGGACTAGCGGGGAATGAGCAGTACTTC. Its translation: CASSASGLAGNEQYF. Full variable domain (outside the CDR3, taken from reference TRBV7-9 and TRBJ2-7): DTGVSQNPRHKITKRGQNVTFRCDPISEHNRLYWYRQTLGQGPEFLTYFQNEAQLEKSRLLSDRFSAERPKGSFSTLEIQRTEQGDSAMYLCASSASGLAGNEQYFGPGTRLTVT.

The V gene is TRBV2, the J gene TRBJ1-5, with a weak D call TRBD1 (5 bases). This CDR3 is 15 amino acids long. Germline CDR1 and CDR2: SNHLY and FYNNEI. V was shortened by 0 bases and J by 7 bases, with 13 bases between the two germline ends. The CDR3 DNA reads as TGTGCCAGCAGTGAAGCCGACAGCGGGCGACAGCCCCAGCATTTT. This encodes CASSEADSGRQPQHF.

The rearrangement joins TRBV7-6 to TRBJ1-6; D not resolved. With 5 bases removed from V and 5 bases from J, the gap between germline ends came to 10 bases. Looked up from germline, CDR1 is SGHVS and CDR2 is FNYEAQ. The CDR3 has 14 amino acids. The CDR3 DNA is TGTGCCAGCAGCCGACCCGGGAATAATTCACCCCTCCACTTT. Translated, it gives CASSRPGNNSPLHF.

This clone is labeled medium-sized. The rearrangement uses TRBV7-8 and TRBJ1-2; TRBD1 is a possible D gene (6 bases). CDR3 length: 14 residues. CDR1 and CDR2 from the germline V gene are SGHVS and FQNEAQ. V gave up 0 bases and J gave up 4 bases, with 9 bases separating them. The CDR3 protein is CASSLAGQTYGYTF. The CDR3 region has the DNA TGTGCCAGCAGCTTAGCTGGACAGACCTATGGCTACACCTTC.

The J gene is TRBJ1-5, the V gene TRBV2; D is unclear. There are 13 residues in the CDR3. Germline V gives CDR1 SNHLY, CDR2 FYNNEI. V was clipped by 6 bases and J by 4 bases, with 10 bases between them. The CDR3 coding sequence is TGTGCCAGCAGGGATTCGGGGAATCAGCCCCAGCATTTT. Encoded protein: CASRDSGNQPQHF.

The chain couples TRBV5-1 to TRBJ2-3; 8 bases fit TRBD2. CDR1 is SGHRS, CDR2 YFSETQ, per germline. V dropped 0 bases and J dropped 2; count of bases not matched to a gene: 14. The length of the CDR3 is 19 residues. This CDR3 reads CASSLVITYGRGATDTQYF. CDR3 nucleotides: TGCGCCAGCAGCTTGGTAATAACCTACGGGCGGGGGGCCACAGATACGCAGTATTTT.

The chain joins TRBV5-1 to TRBJ1-6, with 7 nucleotides matching TRBD1. Germline loops: CDR1 SGHRS, CDR2 YFSETQ. The CDR3 runs to 16 residues. V lost 0 bases and J lost 3; bases outside the gene matches: 3. CDR3: CASSLGGTDYNSPLHF. CDR3 DNA sequence: TGCGCCAGCAGCTTGGGGGGGACAGACTATAATTCACCCCTCCACTTT.

This clone occurred once. V and J are TRBV11-1 and TRBJ2-6; D not certain. In germline, CDR1 is SGHAT, CDR2 FQDESV (reference sequence). The CDR3 extends over 15 amino acids. With 6 bases removed from V and 1 base from J, the gap between germline ends came to 10 bases. CDR3 bases: TGTGCCAGCAGTCTTAGTCCGTCTGGGGCCAACGTCCTGACTTTC. Protein product: CASSLSPSGANVLTF. Full variable domain (missing parts from reference TRBV11-1 and TRBJ2-6): EAEVAQSPRYKITEKSQAVAFWCDPISGHATLYWYRQILGQGPELLVQFQDESVVDDSQLPKDRFSAERLKGVDSTLKIQPAELGDSAMYLCASSLSPSGANVLTFGAGSRLTVL.

The rearrangement links TRBV4-1 to TRBJ2-3; D gene uncertain. CDR1 and CDR2 from the germline V gene are MGHRA and YSYEKL. V was trimmed by 5 bases and J by 0 bases, leaving 12 bases between them. The CDR3 runs to 15 residues. The CDR3 loop is CASSTAMRSTDTQYF. In nucleotides, the CDR3 is TGCGCCAGCAGCACAGCAATGAGAAGCACAGATACGCAGTATTTT.

This clone was counted a single time. The rearrangement links TRBV28 to TRBJ2-7; TRBD2 agrees at 7 bases. Unmatched junction bases numbered 5, after V lost 5 bases and J lost 4 bases. The CDR3 covers 13 residues. The germline CDR1 and CDR2 sequences are MDHEN and SYDVKM. CDR3 DNA: TGTGCCAGCAGTCAACCCGGGGGGTACGAGCAGTACTTC. It translates to CASSQPGGYEQYF. Drawing the rest from reference TRBV28 and TRBJ2-7, the complete variable domain is DVKVTQSSRYLVKRTGEKVFLECVQDMDHENMFWYRQDPGLGLRLIYFSYDVKMKEKGDIPEGYSVSREKKERFSLILESASTNQTSMYLCASSQPGGYEQYFGPGTRLTVT.

The chain employs TRBV27 and TRBJ1-2, with a possible D match to TRBD1 (5 bases). Germline assignment: CDR1 MNHEY and CDR2 SMNVEV (reference sequence). The CDR3 loop spans 16 amino acids. V was shortened by 5 bases and J by 7 bases, with 23 bases between the two germline ends. The CDR3 DNA reads TGTGCCAGCAGTATGTCCGGCACAGGAGTCGTGGGTGGCTACACCTTC. It yields the protein CASSMSGTGVVGGYTF.

The chain is built from TRBV7-9 and TRBJ2-3; tentative D call: TRBD2 (6 bases). V was shortened by 5 bases and J by 2 bases, with 23 bases between the two germline ends. CDR3 length: 18 residues. CDR1 SEHNR and CDR2 FQNEAQ come from the germline V gene (reference sequence). CDR3 sequence: CASSARRQRAGNTDTQYF. The CDR3 region has the DNA TGTGCCAGCAGCGCCCGGCGGCAGCGGGCAGGGAACACAGATACGCAGTATTTT.